The sequence of this T cell receptor beta chain was determined in a study of spatial heterogeneity in lung cancer. Regarding time point: sample taken at primary tumor resection. The donor group consisted of under 90 patients who had untreated, early-stage non-small cell lung cancer. TCRdb fed the 5' RACE reads into MiXCR, producing one record per CDR3 protein. The table has roughly 40,000 distinct CDR3 sequences, over 6.5% seen once. Ten or more counts support this clonotype. Sequencing used PBMCs, obtained at surgery. The receptor comes from a female donor with early-stage non-small cell lung cancer.

The CDR3 loop is CSAENGGSTEAFF. The CDR3 nucleotides are TGCAGTGCTGAGAACGGGGGAAGCACTGAAGCTTTCTTT. J is TRBJ1-1 and V is TRBV20-1; tentatively, D is TRBD1 (5 bases). Between the trimmed V and J ends, which lost 5 bases and 4 bases, there was a span of 14 bases. The length of the CDR3 is 13 residues. Germline loops: CDR1 DFQATT, CDR2 SNEGSKA (reference sequence).